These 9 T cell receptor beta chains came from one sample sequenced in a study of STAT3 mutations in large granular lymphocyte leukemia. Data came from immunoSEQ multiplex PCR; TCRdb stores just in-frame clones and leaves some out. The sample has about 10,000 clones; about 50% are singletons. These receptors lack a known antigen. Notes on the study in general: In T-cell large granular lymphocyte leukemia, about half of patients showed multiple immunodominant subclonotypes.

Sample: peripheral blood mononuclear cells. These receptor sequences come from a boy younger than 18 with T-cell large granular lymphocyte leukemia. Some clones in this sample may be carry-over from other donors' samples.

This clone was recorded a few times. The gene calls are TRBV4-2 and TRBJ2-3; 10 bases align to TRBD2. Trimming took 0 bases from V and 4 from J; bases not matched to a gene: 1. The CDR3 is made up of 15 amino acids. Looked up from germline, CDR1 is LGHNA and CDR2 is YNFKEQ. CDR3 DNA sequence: TGTGCCAGCAGCCAAGATAGCGGGGGGCCAGATACGCAGTATTTT. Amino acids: CASSQDSGGPDTQYF.

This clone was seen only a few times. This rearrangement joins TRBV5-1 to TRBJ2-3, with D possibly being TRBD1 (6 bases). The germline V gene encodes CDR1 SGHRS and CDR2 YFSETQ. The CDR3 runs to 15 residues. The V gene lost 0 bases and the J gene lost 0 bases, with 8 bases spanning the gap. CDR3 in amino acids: CASSLVDSSTDTQYF. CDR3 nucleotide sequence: TGCGCCAGCAGCTTGGTGGACAGTAGCACAGATACGCAGTATTTT.

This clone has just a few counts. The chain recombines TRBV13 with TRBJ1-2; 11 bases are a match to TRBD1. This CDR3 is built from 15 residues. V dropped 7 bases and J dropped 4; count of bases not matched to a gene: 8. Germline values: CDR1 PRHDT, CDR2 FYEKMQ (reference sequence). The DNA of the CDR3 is TGTGCCAGCACCTTTGGACAGGGGGCGATCTATGGCTACACCTTC. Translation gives CASTFGQGAIYGYTF.

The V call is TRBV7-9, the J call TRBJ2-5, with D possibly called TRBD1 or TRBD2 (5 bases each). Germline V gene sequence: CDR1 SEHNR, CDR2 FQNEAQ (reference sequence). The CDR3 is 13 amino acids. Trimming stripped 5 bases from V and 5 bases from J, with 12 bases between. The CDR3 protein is CASSPQGVETQYF. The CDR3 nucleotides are TGTGCCAGCAGCCCCCAGGGAGTTGAGACCCAGTACTTC.

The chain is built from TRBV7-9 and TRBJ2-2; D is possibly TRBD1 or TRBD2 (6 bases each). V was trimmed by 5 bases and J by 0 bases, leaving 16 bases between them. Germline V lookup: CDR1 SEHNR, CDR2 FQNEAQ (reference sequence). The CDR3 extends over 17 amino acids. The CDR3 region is CASSTGAYLANTGELFF. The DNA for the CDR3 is TGTGCCAGCAGCACGGGGGCCTACCTCGCGAACACCGGGGAGCTGTTTTTT.

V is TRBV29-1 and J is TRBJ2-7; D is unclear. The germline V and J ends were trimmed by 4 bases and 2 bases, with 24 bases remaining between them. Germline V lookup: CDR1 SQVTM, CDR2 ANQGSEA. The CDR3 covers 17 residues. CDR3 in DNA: TGCAGCGTTGTTCTGGCTGTGAAGGGCGGTAGCACCTACGAGCAGTACTTC. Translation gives CSVVLAVKGGSTYEQYF.

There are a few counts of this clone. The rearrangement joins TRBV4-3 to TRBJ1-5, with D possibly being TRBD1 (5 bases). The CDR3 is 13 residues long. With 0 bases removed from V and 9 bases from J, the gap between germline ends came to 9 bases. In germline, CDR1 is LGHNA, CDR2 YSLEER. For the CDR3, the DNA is TGCGCCAGCAGCCAAGATAGGGGTGGGCCCCAGCATTTT. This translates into CASSQDRGGPQHF.

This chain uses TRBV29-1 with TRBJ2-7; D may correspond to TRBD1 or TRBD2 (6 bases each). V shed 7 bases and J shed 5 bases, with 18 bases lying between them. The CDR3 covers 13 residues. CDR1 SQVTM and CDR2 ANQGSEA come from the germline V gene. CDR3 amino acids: CSAEIDRRDEQYF. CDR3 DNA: TGCAGCGCAGAAATTGACAGGAGGGACGAGCAGTACTTC.

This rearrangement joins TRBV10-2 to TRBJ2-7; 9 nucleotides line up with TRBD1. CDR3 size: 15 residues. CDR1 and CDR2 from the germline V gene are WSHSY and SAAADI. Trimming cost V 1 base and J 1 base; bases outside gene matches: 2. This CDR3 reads CASSELGQGSYEQYF. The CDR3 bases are TGCGCCAGCAGTGAGTTGGGACAGGGATCCTACGAGCAGTACTTC.